This T cell receptor beta chain was recorded in a study of identical twins. The CDR3 extends over 17 amino acids. CDR1 and CDR2 (germline): SSHAT, FNYEAQ (reference sequence). Each CDR3 protein gets one entry after TCRdb re-called the 5' RACE reads with MiXCR. The top ten clones hold about 2.7% of a sample with 470,000 or so distinct CDR3 sequences, approximately 24% of them seen once. There are a few counts of this clonotype. The antigen remains unidentified. A read error may account for a junction end that differs from germline. Study outcomes and limitations: Rather than following the same donors, the conclusions depended on cross-sectional statistical analysis. Whereas memory repertoires showed no such difference, abundant cord blood beta clonotypes carried fewer insertions.

The same specimen was also included in a second study, on T cells expressing NK-cell markers. This second study notes: Dominant NKG2C+ clonotypes in 5 or 6 donors made up about 1.0-7.0% of CD8+ T cells.

The specimen sequenced was CD4+ T cells sorted from blood. This sequence joins TRBV7-7 and TRBJ2-3, with D perhaps TRBD1 or TRBD2 (5 bases each). This TCR came from a woman younger than 35 in good health. CDR3 in DNA: TGTGCTAGCAGCTTAGGGACGGGGACCACTAGCACAGATACGCAGTATTTT. The encoded protein is CASSLGTGTTSTDTQYF.